The table lists the clone carrying this T cell receptor beta chain with a count of one. These data are taken from a study of cytomegalovirus exposure and HLA in healthy donors. This CDR3 is built from 17 residues. Germline V CDR1 and CDR2: MNHEY, SMNVEV (reference sequence). V shed 3 bases, J shed 0 bases, and the junction held 8 bases outside the gene matches. In the PCR, 60 Vbeta and 13 Jbeta primers were used. The data were produced by immunoSEQ multiplex PCR, yet TCRdb's version contains in-frame clones alone and is incomplete. The sample contains over 70,000 clones, 77% of which appear only once.

Source material: PBMCs. The chain links TRBV27 to TRBJ1-3, with 7 positions matching TRBD1. The receptor's source is a man aged 45-60 years in good health and CMV-seropositive. CDR3 sequence reads: CASSFWRGQISGNTIYF. The CDR3 DNA sequence: TGTGCCAGCAGTTTTTGGAGGGGGCAAATCTCTGGAAACACCATATATTTT.